This T cell receptor (beta chain) was documented in a study of shared clonotypes between healthy human individuals. Method: immunoSEQ multiplex PCR; TCRdb's copy keeps in-frame clones and lacks some. The table shows about 2.1 million clones, with roughly 95% occurring only once. Germline CDR1 LNHDA, CDR2 SQIVND (reference sequence). With 3 bases removed from V and 0 bases from J, the gap between germline ends came to 12 bases. The CDR3 contains 15 residues. CD45RO-negative CD8 cells positively selected for CCR7 made up the naive population, which excluded terminally differentiated effector memory CD45RA+ cells.

This clonotype originated in a man aged 18-30 years in good health. Some clones in this sample may be carry-over from other donors' samples. The rearrangement uses TRBV19 and TRBJ2-7; D gene uncertain. The source material was naive CD8+ T cells from PBMCs. For the CDR3, the DNA is TGTGCCAGTAGTATGTCGGACGGAGCCTCCTACGAGCAGTACTTC. It translates to CASSMSDGASYEQYF.